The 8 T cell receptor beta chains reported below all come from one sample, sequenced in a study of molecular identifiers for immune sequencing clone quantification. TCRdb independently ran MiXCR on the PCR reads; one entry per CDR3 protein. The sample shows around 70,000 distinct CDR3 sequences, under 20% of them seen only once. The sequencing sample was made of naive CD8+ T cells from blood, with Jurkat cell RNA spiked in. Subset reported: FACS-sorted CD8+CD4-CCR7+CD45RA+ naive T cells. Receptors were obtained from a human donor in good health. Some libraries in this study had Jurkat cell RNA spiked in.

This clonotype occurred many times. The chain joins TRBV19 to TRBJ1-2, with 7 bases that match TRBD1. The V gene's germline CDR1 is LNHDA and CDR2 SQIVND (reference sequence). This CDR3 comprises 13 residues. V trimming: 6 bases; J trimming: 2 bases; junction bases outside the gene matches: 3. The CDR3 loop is CASRKTGNYGYTF. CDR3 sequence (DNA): TGTGCCAGTAGAAAGACAGGGAACTATGGCTACACCTTC.

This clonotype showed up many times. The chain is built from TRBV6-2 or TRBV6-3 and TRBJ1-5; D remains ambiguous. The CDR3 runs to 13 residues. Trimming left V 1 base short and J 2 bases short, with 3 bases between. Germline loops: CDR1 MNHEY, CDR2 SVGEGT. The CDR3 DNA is TGTGCCAGCAGTTACTTGGGCAATCAGCCCCAGCATTTT. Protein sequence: CASSYLGNQPQHF.

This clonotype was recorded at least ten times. The CDR3: CAISESNVVGGTYEQYF. CDR3 bases: TGTGCCATCAGTGAGTCTAACGTGGTCGGGGGAACCTACGAGCAGTACTTC. This chain uses TRBV10-3 with TRBJ2-7; D might be TRBD2 (6 bases). Germline V CDR1 and CDR2: ENHRY, SYGVKD. The CDR3 is 17 residues long. V gave up 0 bases and J gave up 2 bases, with 17 bases separating them.

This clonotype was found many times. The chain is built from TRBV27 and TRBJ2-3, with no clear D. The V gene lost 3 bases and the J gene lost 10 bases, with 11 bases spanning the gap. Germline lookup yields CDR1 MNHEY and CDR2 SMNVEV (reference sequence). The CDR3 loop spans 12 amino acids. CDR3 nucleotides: TGTGCCAGCAGTTTTGCCCTCGGTGCGCAGTATTTT. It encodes CASSFALGAQYF.

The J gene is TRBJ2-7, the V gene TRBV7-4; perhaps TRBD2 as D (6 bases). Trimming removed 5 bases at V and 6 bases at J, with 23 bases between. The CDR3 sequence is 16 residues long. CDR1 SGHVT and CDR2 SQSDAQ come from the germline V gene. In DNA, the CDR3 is TGTGCCAGCAGCCCCACGCTAGCGCAGCAAGACACCGAGCAGTACTTC. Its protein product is CASSPTLAQQDTEQYF.

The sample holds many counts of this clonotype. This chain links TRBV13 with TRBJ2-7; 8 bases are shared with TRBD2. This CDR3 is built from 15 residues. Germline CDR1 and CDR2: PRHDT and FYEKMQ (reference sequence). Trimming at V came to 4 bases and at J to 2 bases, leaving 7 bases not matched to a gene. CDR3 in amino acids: CASSSLTGGAYEQYF. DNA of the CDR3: TGTGCCAGCAGCTCCTTGACGGGAGGGGCCTACGAGCAGTACTTC.

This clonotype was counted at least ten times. DNA of the CDR3: TGTGCCAGCAGTCCGGGGACTAGCGTCTTCCCCGAGCAGTACTTC. It is translated as CASSPGTSVFPEQYF. The V and J genes are TRBV28 and TRBJ2-7; TRBD2 aligns across 10 bases. Germline-derived CDR1 and CDR2 are MDHEN and SYDVKM. CDR3 length: 15 residues. V was clipped by 5 bases and J by 6 bases; unmatched bases: 10.

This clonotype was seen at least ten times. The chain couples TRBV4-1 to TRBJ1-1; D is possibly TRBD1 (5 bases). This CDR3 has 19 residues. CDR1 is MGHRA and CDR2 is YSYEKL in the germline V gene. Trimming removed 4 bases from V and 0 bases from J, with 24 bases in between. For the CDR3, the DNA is TGCGCCAGCAGCCTAATCTTAGACGGGACGGAAGGGATGAACACTGAAGCTTTCTTT. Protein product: CASSLILDGTEGMNTEAFF.